Each of the 8 T cell receptor beta chains below was sequenced from the same sample in a study of shared clonotypes between healthy human individuals (TCRdb year 2020). The library was built by means of the immunoSEQ multiplex PCR assay. Here the immuneACCESS table is served through TCRdb, limited to in-frame sequences with V and J called. Missing clones are a known gap in these copies; in checked studies unresolved V genes cover under half, and the rest lacks a known reason. For this sample there are some 1 million clones; roughly 80% appear just once. Approximately 1.5% of the sample is taken by the ten largest. The sequenced material came from memory CD4+ T cells sorted from blood. The cell subset or site label corresponds to: CD45RA-negative fraction. Receptors were obtained from a man between 18 and 35 years old in good health.

V usage is TRBV14 and J usage is TRBJ2-7; D remains unclear. The V end was cut by 1 base, the J end by 4 bases, with 5 bases between. Germline V gene sequence: CDR1 SGHDN, CDR2 FVKESK. The CDR3 contains 12 residues. The CDR3 nucleotides are TGTGCCAGCAGCCAAGTATTTTACGAGCAGTACTTC. The encoded protein is CASSQVFYEQYF.

The gene calls are TRBV5-1 and TRBJ1-3; TRBD1 agrees at 7 bases. V was pared by 4 bases and J by 0 bases, with 10 bases of the junction left unmatched. Germline CDR1 SGHRS, CDR2 YFSETQ. The CDR3 is made up of 17 amino acids. In nucleotides, the CDR3 is TGCGCCAGCAGCAGGAGAGACAGGGACCACTCTGGAAACACCATATATTTT. This gives the protein CASSRRDRDHSGNTIYF.

The chain links TRBV5-5 to TRBJ1-4; weak D call: TRBD1 (5 bases). From germline, CDR1 is SGHKS and CDR2 YYEKEE (reference sequence). The CDR3 length is 15 residues. Between the trimmed V and J ends, which lost 2 bases and 0 bases, there was a span of 8 bases. CDR3 sequence (DNA): TGTGCCAGCAGCTTTGGGGCTGCAACTAATGAAAAACTGTTTTTT. This translates into CASSFGAATNEKLFF.

The CDR3 here is CASTGTGTEAFF. In nucleotides, the CDR3 is TGTGCCAGCACCGGGACAGGTACTGAAGCTTTCTTT. This chain joins TRBV6-1 and TRBJ1-1; 8 bases are shared with TRBD1. Unmatched junction bases numbered 3, after V lost 7 bases and J lost 5 bases. Germline V lookup: CDR1 MNHNS, CDR2 SASEGT. The CDR3 totals 12 residues.

The chain joins TRBV10-3 to TRBJ2-5, with D perhaps matching TRBD2 (5 bases). CDR1 and CDR2 from the germline V gene are ENHRY and SYGVKD. There are 12 residues in the CDR3. The V end was cut by 4 bases, the J end by 5 bases, with 8 bases between. The CDR3 DNA sequence: TGTGCCATCAGTGCTGGGGAGGAGACCCAGTACTTC. Its translation: CAISAGEETQYF.

This sequence joins TRBV10-3 and TRBJ2-2; TRBD2 matches at 8 bases. The CDR3 runs 15 residues. The trim removed 7 bases at V and 2 bases at J, leaving 6 bases unmatched. Germline V gene lookup returns CDR1 ENHRY and CDR2 SYGVKD. The CDR3 region is CAIMRSGGNTGELFF. In nucleotides, the CDR3 is TGTGCCATCATGAGAAGCGGGGGAAACACCGGGGAGCTGTTTTTT.

V gene TRBV7-2 combines with J gene TRBJ2-7; D is possibly TRBD2 (7 bases). V lost 3 bases, J lost 2 bases, and 20 bases lay in between. CDR1 and CDR2 (germline): SGHTA, FQGNSA. CDR3 length equals 17 residues. In DNA form, the CDR3 reads TGTGCCAGCAGCTTCACCGCCGGACTAGGGGGTGCCTACGAGCAGTACTTC. The encoded protein is CASSFTAGLGGAYEQYF.

V usage is TRBV29-1 and J usage is TRBJ1-2; tentatively, D is TRBD1 (6 bases). Germline V gene sequence: CDR1 SQVTM, CDR2 ANQGSEA. Trimming took 6 bases from V and 4 from J, leaving 12 bases between them. CDR3 length: 12 amino acids. The CDR3 coding sequence is TGCAGCGTCTTAGACAGGATCTATGGCTACACCTTC. This sequence encodes CSVLDRIYGYTF.